This passage covers 27 T cell receptor beta chains from one sample sequenced in a study of blood T cells in healthy people across ages. It was with a sample-barcoded 5' primer and a J-beta primer mix that a second PCR of roughly 7 to 12 cycles was run. TCRdb called the 5' RACE reads again in MiXCR, with one record for every CDR3 protein. The data show hundreds of thousands of distinct CDR3 sequences, around 25% seen once. These same data were also listed under a study on T cells of mothers and their children.

The sample taken for sequencing was blood. These receptors were taken from a boy between 10 and 17 years old in good health.

This clonotype was detected a few times. This chain connects TRBV7-9 to TRBJ2-2; D possibly matches TRBD1 or TRBD2 (5 bases each). The CDR3 runs 14 residues. Per the germline V gene, CDR1 is SEHNR and CDR2 is FQNEAQ (reference sequence). V lost 4 bases and J lost 5, with 11 bases in between. Here the CDR3 DNA reads TGTGCCAGCAGCTCAACGGGGCTTACCGGGGAGCTGTTTTTT. Translating gives CASSSTGLTGELFF.

V usage is TRBV19 and J usage is TRBJ1-1; 9 nucleotides align to TRBD1. The CDR3 extends over 14 amino acids. Germline V lookup: CDR1 LNHDA, CDR2 SQIVND (reference sequence). V was pared by 5 bases and J by 1 base, with 2 bases of the junction left unmatched. This CDR3 reads CASSGQGRNTEAFF. The CDR3 DNA follows: TGTGCCAGTAGTGGACAGGGGCGGAACACTGAAGCTTTCTTT.

The chain recombines TRBV4-3 with TRBJ2-7; D is perhaps TRBD2 (6 bases). Germline V gives CDR1 LGHNA, CDR2 YSLEER. The CDR3 extends over 13 amino acids. Trimming pared 0 bases from V and 6 bases from J, leaving 9 bases between. This chain's CDR3 is CASSQDLGGEQYF. The DNA of the CDR3 is TGCGCCAGCAGCCAAGATTTGGGGGGCGAGCAGTACTTC.

The chain combines TRBV9 with TRBJ2-1; D is uncertain. V was pared by 0 bases and J by 0 bases, with 13 bases between. The CDR3 is 17 amino acids. Germline lookup yields CDR1 SGDLS and CDR2 YYNGEE. The DNA of the CDR3 is TGTGCCAGCAGCGTAGACGATATCCTCAGCTCCTACAATGAGCAGTTCTTC. It is translated as CASSVDDILSSYNEQFF.

The V and J genes are TRBV2 and TRBJ2-5; no firm D call. The closer fit of TRBJ2-7 to the DNA end suggests the J call may be wrong. The CDR3 length is 14 residues. Germline-derived CDR1 and CDR2 are SNHLY and FYNNEI. As DNA, the CDR3 is TGTGCCAGCAGTGCACCACGTACTGACTACGAGCAGTACTTC. This sequence encodes CASSAPRTDYEQYF.

This clonotype was detected only a few times. The rearrangement links TRBV2 to TRBJ2-1; D is unresolved. The germline V and J ends were trimmed by 1 base and 4 bases, with 5 bases remaining between them. This CDR3 contains 13 residues. Germline V gives CDR1 SNHLY, CDR2 FYNNEI. This CDR3 is CASSEGGYNEQFF. The DNA for the CDR3 is TGTGCCAGCAGTGAAGGTGGTTACAATGAGCAGTTCTTC.

The V and J genes are TRBV7-9 and TRBJ2-3; a weak D match, TRBD1 (5 bases). The V end was cut by 3 bases, the J end by 4 bases, with 14 bases between. Germline-derived CDR1 and CDR2 are SEHNR and FQNEAQ (reference sequence). This CDR3 contains 15 residues. As DNA, the CDR3 is TGTGCCAGCAGCTTGTTGGGGCAGGAGTCAGATACGCAGTATTTT. Translation: CASSLLGQESDTQYF.

The chain uses TRBV12-3 or TRBV12-4 and TRBJ2-7; 7 positions agree with TRBD1. V lost 6 bases, J lost 2 bases, and 10 bases stayed unmatched. The CDR3 extends over 15 amino acids. CDR3 nucleotides: TGTGCCAGCAGACCCGGGACAGAAATAACCTACGAGCAGTACTTC. This gives the protein CASRPGTEITYEQYF.

The rearrangement joins TRBV24-1 to TRBJ2-3, with 8 bases matching TRBD2. This CDR3 has 15 residues. V lost 8 bases and J lost 4; bases outside the gene matches: 10. The germline CDR1 and CDR2 sequences are KGHDR and SFDVKD. This CDR3 reads CATTAGGLGADTQYF. As DNA, the CDR3 is TGTGCCACCACCGCGGGGGGACTCGGCGCAGATACGCAGTATTTT.

This chain connects TRBV5-1 to TRBJ2-7; 10 nucleotides line up with TRBD2. TRBJ2-1 explains the end of the DNA better; the J call may be wrong. The V gene's germline CDR1 is SGHRS and CDR2 YFSETQ. This CDR3 comprises 16 residues. The DNA of the CDR3 is TGCGCCAGCAGCTTGGGGCTAGCGGGGGTTGGGGATGAGCAGTTCTTC. This encodes CASSLGLAGVGDEQFF.

The V and J genes are TRBV5-1 and TRBJ2-3, with 7 bases fitting TRBD1. CDR1 is SGHRS and CDR2 is YFSETQ in the germline V gene. The CDR3 runs 16 residues. The J segment lost 1 base and the V segment lost 0 bases, leaving 5 bases of the junction unmatched. The CDR3 region has the DNA TGCGCCAGCAGCTTGGACGGACAGGAAGGCACAGATACGCAGTATTTT. The encoded protein is CASSLDGQEGTDTQYF.

V gene TRBV6-5 combines with J gene TRBJ2-5; possibly TRBD1 for D (6 bases). TRBJ2-7 explains the end of the DNA better; the J call may be wrong. The CDR3 totals 14 residues. Germline V gene data show CDR1 as MNHEY and CDR2 as SVGAGI. Here the CDR3 reads CASSPGYGGSEQYF. The DNA of the CDR3 is TGTGCCAGCAGTCCAGGGTATGGGGGCTCCGAGCAGTACTTC.

This clonotype has only a few counts. This chain links TRBV7-3 with TRBJ2-3, with 11 bases aligning to TRBD2. The CDR3 runs 16 residues. V shed 5 bases and J 4 bases; nucleotides not matched to a gene: 8. Germline V gene data show CDR1 as SGHTA and CDR2 as FQGTGA. CDR3 coding DNA: TGTGCCAGCAGCCTACTAGCGGGAGCCTCCGCAGATACGCAGTATTTT. Its protein is CASSLLAGASADTQYF.

V and J are TRBV29-1 and TRBJ2-5; no clear D. The end of the DNA aligns better with TRBJ2-1, so the J call may be wrong. Germline CDR1 is SQVTM and CDR2 is ANQGSEA. This CDR3 region has 12 residues. The CDR3 bases are TGCAGCGTTGAGGAGTGGGGCAATGAGCAGTTCTTC. The encoded protein is CSVEEWGNEQFF.

This clonotype was counted between two and nine times. V and J are TRBV7-9 and TRBJ1-2; tentative D call: TRBD1 (6 bases). Trimming stripped 1 base from V and 4 bases from J, with 16 bases between. The CDR3 has 16 amino acids. Germline V lookup: CDR1 SEHNR, CDR2 FQNEAQ (reference sequence). The CDR3: CASSLGLLQGIYGYTF. In DNA form, the CDR3 reads TGTGCCAGCAGCTTAGGGCTTTTACAGGGAATCTATGGCTACACCTTC.

This clonotype was detected a few times. V usage is TRBV20-1 and J usage is TRBJ2-6; D is unresolved. CDR1 is DFQATT and CDR2 is SNEGSKA in the germline V gene (reference sequence). V lost 3 bases, J lost 1 base, and 7 bases lay in between. This CDR3 is built from 14 residues. CDR3 in DNA: TGCAGTGCTAGCCCCTCTTCTGGGGCCAACGTCCTGACTTTC. This codes for CSASPSSGANVLTF.

V and J are TRBV25-1 and TRBJ2-7; 9 bases fit TRBD2. The J segment lost 2 bases and the V segment lost 7 bases, leaving 15 bases of the junction unmatched. The CDR3 is 17 residues long. CDR1 is MGHDK, CDR2 SYGVNS, per germline. The chain's CDR3 is CASKLAGVIPNPYEQYF. CDR3 bases: TGTGCCAGCAAATTAGCGGGAGTGATCCCCAATCCCTACGAGCAGTACTTC.

J is TRBJ2-7 and V is TRBV12-3 or TRBV12-4; no clear D gene. V dropped 3 bases and J dropped 2 bases, with 11 bases sitting between them. The CDR3 is 14 amino acids. The CDR3 DNA follows: TGTGCCAGCAGTTTCGGGTCTCCACCCTACGAGCAGTACTTC. It yields the protein CASSFGSPPYEQYF.

The V and J genes are TRBV9 and TRBJ2-7; 11 bases fit TRBD2. The CDR3 contains 16 residues. The V gene end was trimmed by 0 bases and the J gene end by 5 bases; junction bases not matched to a gene: 7. From germline, CDR1 is SGDLS and CDR2 YYNGEE. The CDR3 region has the DNA TGTGCCAGCAGCGTAGTGATAGCGGGAGGGCAAGACGAGCAGTACTTC. Protein product: CASSVVIAGGQDEQYF.

This clonotype was seen a handful of times. The chain joins TRBV7-8 to TRBJ2-5, with D perhaps matching TRBD2 (6 bases). The CDR3 has 14 residues. Between the trimmed V and J ends, which lost 5 bases and 2 bases, there was a span of 12 bases. Germline lookup yields CDR1 SGHVS and CDR2 FQNEAQ. The CDR3 is CASSRWDFQETQYF. The CDR3 DNA is TGTGCCAGCAGCCGATGGGACTTTCAAGAGACCCAGTACTTC.

The chain links TRBV10-3 to TRBJ2-5, with D possibly TRBD2 on 6 matching bases. Trimming pared 2 bases from V and 5 bases from J, leaving 15 bases between. The CDR3 consists of 15 residues. The germline V gene encodes CDR1 ENHRY and CDR2 SYGVKD. The CDR3 reads CAISEEDREEETQYF. As DNA, the CDR3 is TGTGCCATCAGTGAGGAGGATAGGGAGGAGGAGACCCAGTACTTC.

This clonotype was recorded a few times. The V gene is TRBV28, the J gene TRBJ1-6, with 7 positions matching TRBD1. CDR1 and CDR2 from the germline V gene are MDHEN and SYDVKM. V lost 10 bases to trimming and J lost 7 bases; unmatched junction nucleotides: 7. There are 13 residues in the CDR3. The CDR3 DNA reads TGTGCCACCGGGCGGGACAGAAATTCACCCCTCCACTTT. Translating gives CATGRDRNSPLHF.

Only a few counts were recorded for this clonotype. The chain combines TRBV7-2 with TRBJ2-1; no firm D call. The CDR3 consists of 15 residues. Germline V gives CDR1 SGHTA, CDR2 FQGNSA. V lost 3 bases and J 2 bases, leaving 11 bases between the germline ends. Here the CDR3 DNA reads TGTGCCAGCAGCTTGGGCGGCCCTACCTACAATGAGCAGTTCTTC. Its protein product is CASSLGGPTYNEQFF. The full variable domain, rest sourced from reference TRBV7-2 and TRBJ2-1, is GAGVSQSPSNKVTEKGKDVELRCDPISGHTALYWYRQSLGQGLEFLIYFQGNSAPDKSGLPSDRFSAERTGGSVSTLTIQRTQQEDSAVYLCASSLGGPTYNEQFFGPGTRLTVL.

This sequence joins TRBV11-2 and TRBJ2-3, with TRBD2 matching over 7 bases. CDR3 size: 16 residues. CDR1 SGHAT and CDR2 FQNNGV come from the germline V gene. J was trimmed by 0 bases and V by 4 bases; bases with no gene match: 7. The DNA of the CDR3 is TGTGCCAGCAGCTCGATTAGGGGAGGGAGCACAGATACGCAGTATTTT. The encoded protein is CASSSIRGGSTDTQYF. The full variable domain, rest sourced from reference TRBV11-2 and TRBJ2-3, is EAGVAQSPRYKIIEKRQSVAFWCNPISGHATLYWYQQILGQGPKLLIQFQNNGVVDDSQLPKDRFSAERLKGVDSTLKIQPAKLEDSAVYLCASSSIRGGSTDTQYFGPGTRLTVL.

This clonotype appeared a few times. V and J are TRBV13 and TRBJ2-5; a possible D gene is TRBD1 (5 bases). The closer fit of TRBJ2-1 to the DNA end suggests the J call may be wrong. The CDR3 runs 13 residues. Germline CDR1 PRHDT, CDR2 FYEKMQ (reference sequence). The CDR3 spells CASSLGRVNEQFF. The CDR3, as DNA: TGTGCCAGCAGCCTTGGCAGGGTGAATGAGCAGTTCTTC.

The CDR3 sequence is CASSYSGADVAFF. In DNA, the CDR3 is TGTGCCAGCAGTTACTCAGGGGCGGATGTAGCTTTCTTT. The chain links TRBV6-5 to TRBJ1-1; possibly TRBD1 for D (5 bases). CDR1 is MNHEY, CDR2 SVGAGI, per germline. The CDR3 length is 13 residues. V was clipped by 0 bases and J by 10 bases, with 12 bases between them.

On this clonotype: Compared with germline, one end of the junction differs, possibly owing to a read error. The chain carries TRBV6-6 and TRBJ2-5; either TRBD1 or TRBD2 may fit D (5 bases each). Looked up from germline, CDR1 is MNHNY and CDR2 is SVGAGI (reference sequence). This CDR3 spans 14 amino acids. As DNA, the CDR3 is TGTGCCAGCAGGTACTCGGGGACGGAAGAGACCCAGTACTTC. Translating it yields CASRYSGTEETQYF.